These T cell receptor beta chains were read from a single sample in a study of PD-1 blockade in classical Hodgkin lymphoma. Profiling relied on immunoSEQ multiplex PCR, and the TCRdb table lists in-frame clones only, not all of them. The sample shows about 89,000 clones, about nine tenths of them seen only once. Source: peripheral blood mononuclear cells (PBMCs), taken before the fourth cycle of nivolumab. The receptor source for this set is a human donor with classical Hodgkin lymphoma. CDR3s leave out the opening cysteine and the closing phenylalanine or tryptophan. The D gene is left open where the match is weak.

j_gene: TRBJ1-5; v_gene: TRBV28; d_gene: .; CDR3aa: ASSLNGGQPQH
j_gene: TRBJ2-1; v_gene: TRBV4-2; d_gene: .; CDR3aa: ASSHAAGSSYNEQF
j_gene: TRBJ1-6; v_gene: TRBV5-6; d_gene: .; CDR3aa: ASSLVGRSPLH
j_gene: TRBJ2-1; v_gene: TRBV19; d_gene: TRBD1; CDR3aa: ASRGQGDHNEQF
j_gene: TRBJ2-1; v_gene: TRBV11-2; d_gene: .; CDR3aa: ASSLVTRAEQF
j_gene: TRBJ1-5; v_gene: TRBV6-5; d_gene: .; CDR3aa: ASSYLGVNQPQH
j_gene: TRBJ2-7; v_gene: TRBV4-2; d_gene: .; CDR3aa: ASSQDLGVYEQY
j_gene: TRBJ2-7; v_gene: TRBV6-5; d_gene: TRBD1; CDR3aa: ASSSGQGGEQY
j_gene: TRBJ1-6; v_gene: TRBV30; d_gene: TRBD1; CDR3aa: AWRGGQGNYSPLH
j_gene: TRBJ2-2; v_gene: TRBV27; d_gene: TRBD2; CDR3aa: ASSLRGSGGAAGELF
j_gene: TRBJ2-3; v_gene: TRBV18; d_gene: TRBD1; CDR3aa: ASSPPRTGATDTQY
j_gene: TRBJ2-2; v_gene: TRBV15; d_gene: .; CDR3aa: ATSGLLSTLGTGELF
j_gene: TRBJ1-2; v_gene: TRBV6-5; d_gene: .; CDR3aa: ASSYPLGHYGYT
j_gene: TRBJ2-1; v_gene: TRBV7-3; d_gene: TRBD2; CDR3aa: ASSLHAAGGNEQF
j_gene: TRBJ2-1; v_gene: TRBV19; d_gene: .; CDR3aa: ASSPTRSYNEQF
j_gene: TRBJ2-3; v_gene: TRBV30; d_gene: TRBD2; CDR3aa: AWSERGGRSDTQY
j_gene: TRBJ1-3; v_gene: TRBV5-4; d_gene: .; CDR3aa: ASSTSGGQAGNTIY
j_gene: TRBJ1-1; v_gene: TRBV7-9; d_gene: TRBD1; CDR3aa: ASSFFQGAPEAF
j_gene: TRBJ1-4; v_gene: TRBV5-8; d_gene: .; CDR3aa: ASSLGSGEKLF
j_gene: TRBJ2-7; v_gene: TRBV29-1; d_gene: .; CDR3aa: SVERPGISYEQY
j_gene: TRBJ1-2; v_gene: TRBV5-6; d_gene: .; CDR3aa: ASSKPTGPNYGYT
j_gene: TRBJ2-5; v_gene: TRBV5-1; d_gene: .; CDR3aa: ASSWRDPEQETQY
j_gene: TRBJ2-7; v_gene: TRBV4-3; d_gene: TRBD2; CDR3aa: ASSHPNAGGRYEQY
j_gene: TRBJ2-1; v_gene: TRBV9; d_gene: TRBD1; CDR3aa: ASSLGQGGLNEQF
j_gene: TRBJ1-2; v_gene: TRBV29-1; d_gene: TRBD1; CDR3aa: SITGTAHYGYT
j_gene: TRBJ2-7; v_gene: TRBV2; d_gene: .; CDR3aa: ASSDFRPSYEQY
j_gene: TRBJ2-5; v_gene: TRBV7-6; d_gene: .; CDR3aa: ASSPPGGMGETQY
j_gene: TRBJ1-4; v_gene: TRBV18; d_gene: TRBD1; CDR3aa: ASSLNSQGAANEKLF
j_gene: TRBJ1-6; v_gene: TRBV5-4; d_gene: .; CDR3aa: ASSLGTVTPLH
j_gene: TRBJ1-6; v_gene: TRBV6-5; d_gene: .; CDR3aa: ASSARVYNSPLH
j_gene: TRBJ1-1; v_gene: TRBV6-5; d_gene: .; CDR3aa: ASSERGLTEAF
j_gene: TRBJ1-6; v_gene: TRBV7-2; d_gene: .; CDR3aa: ASSLGAGTNSPLH
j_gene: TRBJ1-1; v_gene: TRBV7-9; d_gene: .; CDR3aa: ASSLVLGGTEAF
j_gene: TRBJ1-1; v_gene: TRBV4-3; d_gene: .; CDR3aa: ASSQTPGRVNTEAF
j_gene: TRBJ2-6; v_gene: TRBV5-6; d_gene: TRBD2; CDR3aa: ASSRTSGGISGANVLT
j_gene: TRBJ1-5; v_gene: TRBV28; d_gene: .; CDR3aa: ASSYDSQVRQPQH
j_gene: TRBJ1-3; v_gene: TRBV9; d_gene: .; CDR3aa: ASSAQGSGNTIY
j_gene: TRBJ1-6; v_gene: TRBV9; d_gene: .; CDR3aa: ASSLGDSPLH
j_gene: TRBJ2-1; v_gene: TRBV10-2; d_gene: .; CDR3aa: ASSGRDRGF
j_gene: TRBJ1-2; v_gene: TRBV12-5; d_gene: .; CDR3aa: ASGLGGVFYGYT
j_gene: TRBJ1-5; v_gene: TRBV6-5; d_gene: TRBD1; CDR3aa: ASGRQGINQPQH
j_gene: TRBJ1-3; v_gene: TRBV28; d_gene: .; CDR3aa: ASSLPTTVRGNTIY
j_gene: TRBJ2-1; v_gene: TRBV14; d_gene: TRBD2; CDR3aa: ASSSESSGVYNEQF
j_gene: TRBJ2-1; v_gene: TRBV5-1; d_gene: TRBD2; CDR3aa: ASSLGSGGMHEQF
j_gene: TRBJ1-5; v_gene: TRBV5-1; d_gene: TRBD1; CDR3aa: ASSWGTGEANQPQH
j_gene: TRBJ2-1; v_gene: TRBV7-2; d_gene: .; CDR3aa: ASSFVRDGGLKQF
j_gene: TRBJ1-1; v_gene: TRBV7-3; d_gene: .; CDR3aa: ASSLYSGPNTEAF
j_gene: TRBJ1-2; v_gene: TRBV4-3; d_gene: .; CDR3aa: ASRGRGRLNGYT
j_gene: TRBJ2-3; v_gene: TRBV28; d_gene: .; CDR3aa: ASSLSLDTQY
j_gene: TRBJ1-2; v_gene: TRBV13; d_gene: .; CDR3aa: ASSFSRGYT
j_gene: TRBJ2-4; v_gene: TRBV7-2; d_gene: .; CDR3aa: ASSPGRGAQGNIQY
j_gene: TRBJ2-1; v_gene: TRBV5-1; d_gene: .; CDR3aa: ASSLERNEQF
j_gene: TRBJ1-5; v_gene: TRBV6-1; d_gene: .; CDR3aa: ASSVRGGSNQPQH